This T cell receptor beta chain was recorded in a study of human T cells and chemical hapten exposure. Study summary: Minor volume differences among pooled libraries chiefly drove per-sample TCR yield variation.

For the library, individual cDNA molecules each received unique molecular identifiers. TCRdb itself ran the reads through MiXCR, one entry per CDR3 protein. Seen here are roughly 600 distinct CDR3 sequences, around nine tenths observed once, and the top ten hold under 6.5%. V lost 4 bases and J 2 bases, leaving 10 bases between the germline ends. The CDR3 extends over 13 amino acids. Germline V lookup: CDR1 SGHKS, CDR2 YYEKEE (reference sequence). Someone pulled total RNA out of unfractionated whole blood. Whole-study results and caveats: TCRs exceeding 1 in 1000 frequency stayed unchanged with DPC sensitization.

On this clonotype: The antigen is not known.

The sequenced sample was whole blood. The sequence came from a human donor with alopecia, or a healthy volunteer (not recorded which). Some clones in this sample may be carry-over from other donors' samples. This table probably holds off-target reads from a library built for another chain. The genes are TRBV5-5 and TRBJ2-7, with D hard to call. The CDR3 region has the DNA TGTGCCAGCAGCGTGGACCCGACCTACGAGCAGTACTTC. This codes for CASSVDPTYEQYF.